This T cell receptor (beta chain) appears in the sequencing data of a study of shared clonotypes between healthy human individuals. Several immunoSEQ plates held equal portions of the genomic DNA taken from each subset. The repertoire was sequenced with immunoSEQ multiplex PCR; TCRdb's copy has only in-frame clones and lacks some. Of about 2.4 million clones in the sample, roughly 93% were seen once. Broader study findings: With few donors, the genetic and exposure-history diversity represented was limited. The rarefaction results pointed to incomplete sorted-subset sequencing despite large depth.

The V end lost 1 base, the J end lost 7 bases, and 14 bases lay between the germline ends. Germline V lookup: CDR1 SGHTA, CDR2 FQGNSA. CDR3 length: 15 amino acids. In the case of this clone: The antigen remains unidentified.

This chain joins TRBV7-2 and TRBJ1-5; D not resolved. The sequence derives from a man aged 18 to 30 in good health. Some clones in this sample may be carry-over from other donors' samples. The sample comprised naive CD4+ T cells from PBMCs. As to subset: CD45RA+ positively selected. The CDR3 DNA reads TGTGCCAGCAGCTTAGGTTTAGGGTTAGGCCAGCCCCAGCATTTT. This sequence encodes CASSLGLGLGQPQHF.